Presented here are 18 T cell receptor beta chains from one specimen sequenced in a study of blood T cells in healthy people across ages. With a J-beta primer mix and a sample-barcoded 5' primer, a second PCR ran about 7 to 11 cycles. A single record per CDR3 protein comes from TCRdb applying MiXCR to the 5' RACE reads. Of more than 700,000 distinct CDR3 sequences listed, 46% were seen once; the top ten hold 18%. Specimen: blood. These TCRs come from a man at least 80 years old in good health.

This clonotype has just a few counts. The rearrangement uses TRBV12-3 or TRBV12-4 and TRBJ2-5; D tentatively reads TRBD1 or TRBD2 (5 bases each). Between the trimmed V and J ends, which lost 5 bases and 3 bases, there was a span of 19 bases. The CDR3 has 16 residues. CDR3 sequence reads: CASSLTGTTGKETQYF. CDR3 nucleotides: TGTGCCAGCAGTCTTACTGGGACGACCGGGAAAGAGACCCAGTACTTC.

This chain links TRBV11-2 with TRBJ1-1; no clear D. Germline CDR1 SGHAT, CDR2 FQNNGV. The CDR3 is 12 residues long. Trimming shortened V by 6 bases and J by 8 bases, and 13 bases separated the two germline ends. The CDR3 DNA follows: TGTGCCAGCAGAGGCACGGGATCCGAAGCTTTCTTT. Its protein is CASRGTGSEAFF.

This clonotype appeared a single time. The chain employs TRBV20-1 and TRBJ2-5, with 13 bases aligning to TRBD2. Germline loops: CDR1 DFQATT, CDR2 SNEGSKA (reference sequence). This CDR3 is 15 amino acids long. V lost 5 bases and J lost 11; bases outside the gene matches: 14. CDR3: CSASTSGRLTGEQYF. The CDR3 DNA reads TGCAGTGCTTCGACTAGCGGGAGGTTGACCGGTGAGCAGTACTTC.

The rearrangement joins TRBV5-1 to TRBJ2-5; D is perhaps TRBD1 (5 bases). This CDR3 is 16 amino acids long. Germline values: CDR1 SGHRS, CDR2 YFSETQ. V gave up 1 base and J gave up 2 bases, with 15 bases separating them. The CDR3 nucleotides are TGCGCCAGCAGCTTGTGGCAGGGTAATTTTCAAGAGACCCAGTACTTC. This translates into CASSLWQGNFQETQYF.

About this clonotype: Just one base apart from a much larger clone, this may be a read error. The chain combines TRBV10-3 with TRBJ2-4; D may be TRBD1 (6 bases). The end of the DNA fits TRBJ2-7 better, so the J call may be wrong. CDR1 ENHRY and CDR2 SYGVKD come from the germline V gene. The CDR3 is 14 residues long. The CDR3 protein is CAVSETTGTYEQYF. CDR3 DNA sequence: TGTGCCGTCAGTGAGACAACAGGGACCTACGAGCAGTACTTC.

This sequence joins TRBV7-3 and TRBJ2-3; no clear D gene. The CDR3 sequence is 14 residues long. Germline V gene sequence: CDR1 SGHTA, CDR2 FQGTGA. The V end lost 5 bases, the J end lost 2 bases, and 11 bases lay between the germline ends. CDR3 in amino acids: CASSRLGITDTQYF. In nucleotides, the CDR3 is TGTGCCAGCAGCCGCCTGGGGATCACAGATACGCAGTATTTT.

The chain joins TRBV3-1 to TRBJ2-3; TRBD2 aligns across 12 bases. The CDR3 has 17 amino acids. Germline values: CDR1 LGHDT, CDR2 YNNKEL (reference sequence). Trimming took 1 base from V and 4 from J; bases not matched to a gene: 6. The chain's CDR3 is CASSQGLAGDSADTQYF. CDR3 DNA sequence: TGTGCCAGCAGCCAAGGACTAGCGGGAGATAGCGCAGATACGCAGTATTTT.

The chain employs TRBV28 and TRBJ2-1, with D perhaps assigned TRBD1 or TRBD2 (6 bases each). Germline V CDR1 and CDR2: MDHEN, SYDVKM. V lost 6 bases to trimming and J lost 12 bases, with 21 bases between them. There are 14 residues in the CDR3. This CDR3 reads CASRLGGSRSGQFF. CDR3 nucleotide sequence: TGTGCCAGCAGGCTAGGGGGGAGCCGTTCGGGGCAGTTCTTC.

This clonotype was seen many times. As DNA, the CDR3 is TGCAGCACTAGACAGGGCGGCACAGATACGCAGTATTTT. Its protein product is CSTRQGGTDTQYF. The chain has TRBV29-1 and TRBJ2-3; 7 bases agree with TRBD1. The CDR3 runs to 13 residues. The J segment lost 1 base and the V segment lost 8 bases, leaving 6 bases of the junction unmatched. Per the germline V gene, CDR1 is SQVTM and CDR2 is ANQGSEA.

This clonotype has just one count. This sequence joins TRBV2 and TRBJ2-2; 13 bases match TRBD2. V trimming: 2 bases; J trimming: 4 bases; junction bases outside the gene matches: 10. Germline V gene data show CDR1 as SNHLY and CDR2 as FYNNEI. CDR3 length: 19 amino acids. CDR3 bases: TGTGCCAGCAGTGAAACCCAACTAGCGGGAGGGACTATCACCGGGGAGCTGTTTTTT. This encodes CASSETQLAGGTITGELFF.

This sequence joins TRBV12-3 or TRBV12-4 and TRBJ2-1, with unresolved D. There are 13 residues in the CDR3. V was trimmed by 6 bases and J by 11 bases, leaving 17 bases between them. The CDR3 spells CASSPSAGTQQFF. CDR3 DNA: TGTGCCAGCAGCCCCTCAGCCGGAACTCAGCAGTTCTTC.

This clonotype has only a few counts. V and J are TRBV2 and TRBJ2-7; maybe TRBD1 (5 bases). Trimming cost V 7 bases and J 2 bases, with 9 bases left between them. Germline loops: CDR1 SNHLY, CDR2 FYNNEI. This CDR3 is 12 amino acids long. CDR3 coding DNA: TGTGCCAGCAAGGCAGGGCCCTACGAGCAGTACTTC. Its protein product is CASKAGPYEQYF.

This clonotype was observed many times. The CDR3 DNA reads TGTGCCAGCAGGATCGGACTAGCCCTCTCCTACAATGAGCAGTTCTTC. Encoded protein: CASRIGLALSYNEQFF. J is TRBJ2-1 and V is TRBV6-2 or TRBV6-3; 8 bases map to TRBD2. The germline CDR1 and CDR2 sequences are MNHEY and SVGEGT. Unmatched junction bases numbered 7, after V lost 6 bases and J lost 0 bases. This CDR3 has 16 amino acids.

The chain carries TRBV20-1 and TRBJ2-1, with D perhaps TRBD1 (5 bases). This CDR3 spans 13 amino acids. CDR1 is DFQATT, CDR2 SNEGSKA, per germline (reference sequence). The ends were cut back, 6 bases at V and 5 bases at J, with 14 bases in the middle. CDR3 protein: CSAPATANNEQFF. The DNA for the CDR3 is TGCAGTGCCCCGGCGACAGCGAACAATGAGCAGTTCTTC.

With respect to this clonotype: Germline is not matched at one junction end, which may reflect a read error. J is TRBJ2-1 and V is TRBV5-1; 12 bases align to TRBD2. Looked up from germline, CDR1 is SGHRS and CDR2 is YFSETQ. CDR3 length: 16 amino acids. This CDR3 is CARSLTSGSYYNEQFF. The CDR3 coding sequence is TGCGCCCGCAGCTTGACTAGCGGGAGCTACTACAATGAGCAGTTCTTC.

The gene calls are TRBV7-8 and TRBJ2-5; D remains ambiguous. The CDR3 sequence is 13 residues long. Germline-derived CDR1 and CDR2 are SGHVS and FQNEAQ. Trimming took off 3 bases at V and 5 bases at J, with 10 bases between the two ends. CDR3 DNA sequence: TGTGCCAGCAGCTTGGGTATGCGGGAGACCCAGTACTTC. This codes for CASSLGMRETQYF.

The CDR3 DNA reads as TGTGCCAGCAGTGAAGGGATGTTGGCCTACGAGCAGTACTTC. As protein: CASSEGMLAYEQYF. The chain carries TRBV6-1 and TRBJ2-7, with unresolved D. The CDR3 is 14 residues long. Between the trimmed V and J ends, which lost 1 base and 2 bases, there was a span of 9 bases. The germline CDR1 and CDR2 sequences are MNHNS and SASEGT.

This clonotype was counted at least ten times. J is TRBJ2-3 and V is TRBV29-1; no clear D. Germline V gives CDR1 SQVTM, CDR2 ANQGSEA. This CDR3 contains 12 residues. The ends were cut back, 6 bases at V and 1 base at J, with 8 bases in the middle. Written as DNA, the CDR3 is TGCAGCGTCCAGGACGGCACAGATACGCAGTATTTT. Translating gives CSVQDGTDTQYF.